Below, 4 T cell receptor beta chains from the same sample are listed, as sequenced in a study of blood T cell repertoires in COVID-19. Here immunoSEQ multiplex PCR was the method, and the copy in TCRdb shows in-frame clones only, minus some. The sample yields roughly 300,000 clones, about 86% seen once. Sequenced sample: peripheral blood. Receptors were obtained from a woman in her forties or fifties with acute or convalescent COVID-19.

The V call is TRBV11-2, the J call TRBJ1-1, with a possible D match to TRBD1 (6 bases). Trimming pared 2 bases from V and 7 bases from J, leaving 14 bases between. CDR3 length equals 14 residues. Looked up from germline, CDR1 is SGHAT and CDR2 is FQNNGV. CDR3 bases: TGTGCCAGCAGCTTACATGACAGGTACAATGAAGCTTTCTTT. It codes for CASSLHDRYNEAFF.

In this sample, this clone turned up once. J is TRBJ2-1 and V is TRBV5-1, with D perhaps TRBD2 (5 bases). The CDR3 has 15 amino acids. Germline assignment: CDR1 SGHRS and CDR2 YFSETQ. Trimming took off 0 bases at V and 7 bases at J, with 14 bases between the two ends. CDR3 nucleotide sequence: TGCGCCAGCAGCTTGGGAGCGGTCTTTTCTAATGAGCAGTTCTTC. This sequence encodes CASSLGAVFSNEQFF.

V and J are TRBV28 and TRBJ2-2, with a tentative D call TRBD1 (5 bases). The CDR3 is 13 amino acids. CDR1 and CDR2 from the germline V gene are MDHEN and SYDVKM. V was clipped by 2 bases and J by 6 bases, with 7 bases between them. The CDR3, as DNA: TGTGCCAGCAGTTTACTCAGGGCCGGGGAGCTGTTTTTT. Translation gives CASSLLRAGELFF.

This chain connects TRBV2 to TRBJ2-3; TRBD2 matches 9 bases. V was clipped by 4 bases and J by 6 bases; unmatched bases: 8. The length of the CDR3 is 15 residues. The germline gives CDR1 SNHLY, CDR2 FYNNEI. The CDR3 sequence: CASSVQRGAGDTQYF. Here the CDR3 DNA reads TGTGCCAGCAGTGTACAGCGGGGGGCGGGGGATACGCAGTATTTT.